This T cell receptor beta chain came from a study of monozygotic twins with inflammatory bowel disease. Study findings and constraints: Relative clonotype sharing with others was diminished in IBD patients versus healthy twins, particularly with disease activity.

As regards this clonotype: What it binds is unknown.

Researchers ran eight separate cDNA reactions for each sample. TCRalpha and TCRbeta cDNA went through nested PCRs of approximately 16 and 10 cycles, two in total. TCRdb re-called the 5' RACE reads; one entry per CDR3 protein, DNA not given. Reported are 110,000 to 150,000 distinct CDR3 sequences; the ten largest clones contain over 1%. The CDR3 contains 17 residues. CDR1 SGHVS and CDR2 FNYEAQ come from the germline V gene. The sequence was collected from a human donor with ulcerative colitis or Crohn's disease, or a healthy co-twin of an affected twin (not recorded which). Input material: blood. The rearrangement joins TRBV7-6 to TRBJ2-7; TCRdb names TRBD2, which stays unverified in the absence of DNA. CDR3 protein: CASSLGLAGGPFHEQYF.